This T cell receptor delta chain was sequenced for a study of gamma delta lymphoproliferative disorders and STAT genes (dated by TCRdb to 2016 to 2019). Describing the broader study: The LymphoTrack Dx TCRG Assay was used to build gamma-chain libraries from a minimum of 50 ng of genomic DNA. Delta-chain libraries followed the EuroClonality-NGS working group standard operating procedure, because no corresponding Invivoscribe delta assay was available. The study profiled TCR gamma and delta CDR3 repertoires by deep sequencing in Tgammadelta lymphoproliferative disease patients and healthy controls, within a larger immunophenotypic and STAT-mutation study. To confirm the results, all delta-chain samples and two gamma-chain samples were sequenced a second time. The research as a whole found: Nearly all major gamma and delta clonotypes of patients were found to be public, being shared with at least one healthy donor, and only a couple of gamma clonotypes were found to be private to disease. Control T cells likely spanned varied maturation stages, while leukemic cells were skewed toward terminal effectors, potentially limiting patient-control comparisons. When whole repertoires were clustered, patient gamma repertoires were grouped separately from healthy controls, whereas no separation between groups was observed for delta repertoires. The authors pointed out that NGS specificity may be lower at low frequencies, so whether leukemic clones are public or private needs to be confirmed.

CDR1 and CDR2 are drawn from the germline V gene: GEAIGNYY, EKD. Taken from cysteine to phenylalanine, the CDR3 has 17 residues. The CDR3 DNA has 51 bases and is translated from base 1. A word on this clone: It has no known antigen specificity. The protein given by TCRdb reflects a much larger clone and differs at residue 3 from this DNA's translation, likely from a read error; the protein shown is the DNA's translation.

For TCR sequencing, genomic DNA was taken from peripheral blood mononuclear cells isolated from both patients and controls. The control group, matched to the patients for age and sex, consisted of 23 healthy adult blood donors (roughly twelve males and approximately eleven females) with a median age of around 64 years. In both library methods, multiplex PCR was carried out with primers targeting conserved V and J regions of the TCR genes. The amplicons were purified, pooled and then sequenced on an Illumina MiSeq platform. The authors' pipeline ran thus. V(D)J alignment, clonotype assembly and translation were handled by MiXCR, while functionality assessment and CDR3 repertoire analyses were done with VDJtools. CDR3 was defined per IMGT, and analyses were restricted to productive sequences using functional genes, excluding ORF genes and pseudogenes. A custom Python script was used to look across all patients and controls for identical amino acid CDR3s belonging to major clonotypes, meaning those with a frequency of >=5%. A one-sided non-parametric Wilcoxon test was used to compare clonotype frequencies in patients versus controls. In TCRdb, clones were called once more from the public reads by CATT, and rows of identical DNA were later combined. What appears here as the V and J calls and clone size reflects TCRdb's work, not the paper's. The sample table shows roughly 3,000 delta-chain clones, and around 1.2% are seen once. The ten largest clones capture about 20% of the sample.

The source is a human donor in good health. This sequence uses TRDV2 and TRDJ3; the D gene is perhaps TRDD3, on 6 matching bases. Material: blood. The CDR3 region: CAYDPVGGTRDTRQMFF. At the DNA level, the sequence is TGTGCCTATGACCCCGTGGGGGGGACCCGGGACACCCGACAGATGTTTTTC.